The sequence of this T cell receptor beta chain was determined in a study of T cell responses to AZD1222 COVID-19 vaccine. Study-wide context: Second-dose intervals of approximately 4 or approximately 12 weeks were pooled. Study-level points and caveats: Across spike, vaccine-associated CD4 TCRs were found, dominant at 160-218 and 743-854. Mostly white British, mostly female donors; authors suggested clonal diversity may be underestimated. The study identified only five to seven AZD1222 recipients as seropositive at baseline.

CDR1 is MDHEN and CDR2 is SYDVKM in the germline V gene. The CDR3 runs 15 residues. The germline V and J ends were trimmed by 6 bases and 5 bases, with 19 bases remaining between them. On this clone itself: Its target is not known.

Clones were sequenced by immunoSEQ multiplex PCR, and TCRdb holds only the in-frame ones, with some missing. The data show 95,000 to 100,000 clones, about 86% seen once. The genes are TRBV28 and TRBJ1-1, with D unclear. This clonotype originated in an adult in good health. This material consisted of peripheral blood, taken on day 0 of AZD1222 vaccination. The CDR3 reads CASRPGGPLQTEAFF. Written as DNA, the CDR3 is TGTGCCAGCAGACCGGGAGGGCCACTCCAGACTGAAGCTTTCTTT.